These T cell receptor beta chains were read from a single sample in a study of cytomegalovirus exposure and HLA in healthy donors. Sequencing was performed with immunoSEQ multiplex PCR; in TCRdb, only in-frame clones are kept and a portion is missing. The data hold roughly 100,000 clones, with 70% to 80% observed a single time. Sequenced material: PBMCs. The receptor source for this set is a young man in good health and CMV-seronegative. CDR3s include the opening cysteine and the closing phenylalanine or tryptophan. The order of the fields is D gene, clone size, J gene, V gene, CDR3 protein, CDR3 DNA. A D gene is named only where the DNA matches it firmly. Clone size appears in some rows only: once, few, many, or a class for an expanded clone.

D gene: NA; clone size: NA; J gene: TRBJ1-1; V gene: TRBV4-3; CDR3 protein: CASSQGGSNTEAFF; CDR3 DNA: TGCGCCAGCAGCCAAGGAGGGAGTAACACTGAAGCTTTCTTT
D gene: NA; clone size: NA; J gene: TRBJ2-7; V gene: TRBV4-1; CDR3 protein: CASSQGQKDEQYF; CDR3 DNA: TGCGCCAGCAGCCAAGGACAAAAAGACGAGCAGTACTTC
D gene: TRBD1; clone size: NA; J gene: TRBJ1-2; V gene: TRBV28; CDR3 protein: CASSLNRAGTGGRYGYTF; CDR3 DNA: TGTGCCAGCAGTTTGAACAGAGCCGGGACAGGGGGCCGGTATGGCTACACCTTC
D gene: NA; clone size: few; J gene: TRBJ2-7; V gene: TRBV9; CDR3 protein: CASSGRGYEQYF; CDR3 DNA: TGTGCCAGCAGCGGGCGGGGATACGAGCAGTACTTC
D gene: NA; clone size: NA; J gene: TRBJ1-5; V gene: TRBV28; CDR3 protein: CASSSRNQPQHF; CDR3 DNA: TGTGCCAGCAGTTCCCGTAATCAGCCCCAGCATTTT
D gene: TRBD1; clone size: few; J gene: TRBJ1-1; V gene: TRBV4-3; CDR3 protein: CASSQVMVRGHTEAFF; CDR3 DNA: TGCGCCAGCAGCCAAGTCATGGTCAGGGGGCATACTGAAGCTTTCTTT
D gene: NA; clone size: few; J gene: TRBJ2-3; V gene: TRBV5-1; CDR3 protein: CASSRNDRSTQYF; CDR3 DNA: TGCGCCAGCAGCCGCAACGATCGGAGTACGCAGTATTTT
D gene: NA; clone size: NA; J gene: TRBJ1-5; V gene: TRBV19; CDR3 protein: CASSTTLQRQEPQHF; CDR3 DNA: TGTGCCAGTAGTACTACCCTCCAACGACAGGAGCCCCAGCATTTT
D gene: TRBD1; clone size: NA; J gene: TRBJ2-1; V gene: TRBV2; CDR3 protein: CASWAGTGLNEQFF; CDR3 DNA: TGTGCCAGCTGGGCCGGGACAGGCCTGAATGAGCAGTTCTTC
D gene: NA; clone size: NA; J gene: TRBJ2-7; V gene: TRBV5-1; CDR3 protein: CASSLESEQYF; CDR3 DNA: TGCGCCAGCAGCTTGGAATCTGAGCAGTACTTC
D gene: NA; clone size: NA; J gene: TRBJ2-3; V gene: TRBV12-5; CDR3 protein: CASGLVQGDTQYF; CDR3 DNA: TGTGCTAGTGGTTTGGTCCAGGGGGATACGCAGTATTTT
D gene: TRBD1; clone size: NA; J gene: TRBJ1-6; V gene: TRBV4-2; CDR3 protein: CASSQEVGQDRSPLHF; CDR3 DNA: TGTGCCAGCAGCCAAGAGGTGGGACAGGACCGATCACCCCTCCACTTT
D gene: NA; clone size: NA; J gene: TRBJ1-2; V gene: TRBV4-3; CDR3 protein: CASSQAGDGYGYTF; CDR3 DNA: TGCGCCAGCAGCCAGGCAGGGGATGGCTATGGCTACACCTTC
D gene: TRBD1; clone size: NA; J gene: TRBJ2-7; V gene: TRBV18; CDR3 protein: CASSQAGTGAYEQYF; CDR3 DNA: TGTGCCAGCTCACAAGCCGGGACAGGGGCTTACGAGCAGTACTTC